What follows are 32 T cell receptor beta chains derived from one specimen sequenced in a study of spatial heterogeneity in lung cancer. TCRdb independently ran MiXCR on the 5' RACE reads; one entry per CDR3 protein. The sample includes more than 80,000 distinct CDR3 sequences, roughly 12% seen only once; the top ten take 35% to 45%. Regarding time point: sample taken at primary tumor resection. The sample here was PBMCs, taken at surgery. These receptors were obtained from a male donor with early-stage non-small cell lung cancer.

V is TRBV28 and J is TRBJ2-7; maybe TRBD2 (6 bases). Trimming pared 1 base from V and 0 bases from J, leaving 13 bases between. This CDR3 region has 16 residues. From germline, CDR1 is MDHEN and CDR2 SYDVKM. DNA for the CDR3: TGTGCCAGCAGTTTATTGCCTAGCGACATCTCCTACGAGCAGTACTTC. Protein sequence: CASSLLPSDISYEQYF. Full variable domain (outside the CDR3, taken from reference TRBV28 and TRBJ2-7): DVKVTQSSRYLVKRTGEKVFLECVQDMDHENMFWYRQDPGLGLRLIYFSYDVKMKEKGDIPEGYSVSREKKERFSLILESASTNQTSMYLCASSLLPSDISYEQYFGPGTRLTVT.

This clonotype came up a few times. This chain uses TRBV30 with TRBJ1-5; D may be TRBD1 (5 bases). Germline V gene data show CDR1 as GTSNPN and CDR2 as SVGIG (reference sequence). This CDR3 contains 14 residues. The ends were cut back, 1 base at V and 3 bases at J, with 10 bases in the middle. CDR3: CAWSGGGPNQPQHF. CDR3 sequence (DNA): TGTGCCTGGAGTGGGGGCGGACCCAATCAGCCCCAGCATTTT.

This clonotype has more than one count but fewer than ten. The CDR3 sequence: CSASRPGEQPQHF. The CDR3 DNA reads TGCAGTGCCTCCCGGCCCGGGGAACAGCCCCAGCATTTT. The rearrangement links TRBV20-1 to TRBJ1-5; no clear D. The V gene's germline CDR1 is DFQATT and CDR2 SNEGSKA (reference sequence). Between the trimmed V and J ends, which lost 6 bases and 7 bases, there was a span of 16 bases. The CDR3 consists of 13 residues.

There are a few counts of this clonotype. This chain uses TRBV12-3 or TRBV12-4 with TRBJ2-7; possibly TRBD2 for D (6 bases). V was trimmed by 5 bases and J by 2 bases, leaving 13 bases between them. This CDR3 contains 14 residues. The DNA of the CDR3 is TGTGCCAGCAGTCCAGCGGGCCTCGCCTACGAGCAGTACTTC. Translating gives CASSPAGLAYEQYF.

This clonotype was seen many times. J is TRBJ1-4 and V is TRBV7-2; D is uncertain. V gave up 0 bases and J gave up 5 bases, with 10 bases separating them. The CDR3 has 15 amino acids. Germline-derived CDR1 and CDR2 are SGHTA and FQGNSA. The CDR3 spells CASSLARANNEKLFF. The CDR3 DNA is TGTGCCAGCAGCTTAGCGCGGGCGAACAATGAAAAACTGTTTTTT.

This clonotype was seen repeatedly, ten times or more. This rearrangement joins TRBV7-3 to TRBJ1-1, with D perhaps TRBD1 (5 bases). V was cut by 2 bases and J by 4 bases, with 8 bases left in between. This CDR3 spans 13 amino acids. Germline V gene sequence: CDR1 SGHTA, CDR2 FQGTGA. This chain's CDR3 is CASSLWGGTEAFF. CDR3 nucleotide sequence: TGTGCCAGCAGCTTATGGGGGGGCACTGAAGCTTTCTTT.

The gene calls are TRBV5-1 and TRBJ2-1; the D gene is possibly TRBD1 (6 bases). The CDR3 totals 17 residues. V shed 0 bases and J shed 0 bases, with 13 bases lying between them. Germline-derived CDR1 and CDR2 are SGHRS and YFSETQ. The CDR3 spells CASSLEGVTSSYNEQFF. The CDR3 coding sequence is TGCGCCAGCAGCTTGGAGGGGGTAACTAGCTCCTACAATGAGCAGTTCTTC.

The chain is built from TRBV7-6 and TRBJ2-4; 9 nucleotides match TRBD2. The CDR3 covers 13 residues. Germline V gene data show CDR1 as SGHVS and CDR2 as FNYEAQ. With V trimmed by 3 bases and J by 8 bases, 2 bases remained unmatched. CDR3 residues: CASSFSSGDIQYF. The CDR3 region has the DNA TGTGCCAGCAGCTTCTCTAGCGGGGACATTCAGTACTTC.

The V and J genes are TRBV5-1 and TRBJ2-5, with TRBD2 matching over 8 bases. The CDR3 is made up of 16 amino acids. V lost 3 bases to trimming and J lost 5 bases; unmatched junction nucleotides: 12. Per the germline V gene, CDR1 is SGHRS and CDR2 is YFSETQ. The CDR3 region is CASSSGLAPREETQYF. CDR3 bases: TGCGCCAGCAGCTCCGGACTAGCTCCCCGTGAGGAGACCCAGTACTTC.

This clonotype was counted many times. The chain is built from TRBV7-3 and TRBJ2-2; 10 nucleotides match TRBD2. CDR1 is SGHTA and CDR2 is FQGTGA in the germline V gene. The CDR3 length is 15 residues. The junction had 4 bases not matched to a gene; V was cut back by 4 bases and J by 5 bases. CDR3 DNA sequence: TGTGCCAGCAGCTCAGCGGGAGGGCGGACCGGGGAGCTGTTTTTT. It codes for CASSSAGGRTGELFF.

This clonotype was seen more than once but under ten times. The chain recombines TRBV10-3 with TRBJ2-3, with 7 bases that match TRBD1. V was clipped by 4 bases and J by 0 bases; unmatched bases: 4. Germline V CDR1 and CDR2: ENHRY, SYGVKD. The CDR3 sequence is 15 residues long. The CDR3 nucleotides are TGTGCCATCAGTGGGCGGACAGGCAGCACAGATACGCAGTATTTT. It translates to CAISGRTGSTDTQYF.

A few counts support this clonotype. This chain links TRBV7-9 with TRBJ2-5, with 9 bases identical to TRBD1. Trimming cost V 2 bases and J 5 bases; bases outside gene matches: 6. The CDR3 has 15 residues. Germline assignment: CDR1 SEHNR and CDR2 FQNEAQ (reference sequence). The CDR3 region has the DNA TGTGCCAGCAGCTTAACAGGGGGCTTTTTGGAGACCCAGTACTTC. Residues: CASSLTGGFLETQYF.

The V gene is TRBV7-9, the J gene TRBJ2-3; D may be TRBD1 or TRBD2 (6 bases each). The germline gives CDR1 SEHNR, CDR2 FQNEAQ (reference sequence). The CDR3 runs 16 residues. The V end was cut by 6 bases, the J end by 1 base, with 17 bases between. The CDR3 region has the DNA TGTGCCAGCAGTAATATACACGGGGGCGGCACAGATACGCAGTATTTT. Residues: CASSNIHGGGTDTQYF.

V usage is TRBV20-1 and J usage is TRBJ2-3, with 8 bases aligning to TRBD2. The V gene's germline CDR1 is DFQATT and CDR2 SNEGSKA (reference sequence). J gave up 2 bases and V 3 bases, and 7 bases lay outside the gene matches. The CDR3 loop spans 15 amino acids. The CDR3 sequence is CSASWTSRNTDTQYF. The CDR3 region has the DNA TGCAGTGCTAGTTGGACTAGCCGTAACACAGATACGCAGTATTTT.

This clonotype has ten or more counts. The chain carries TRBV5-5 and TRBJ2-4; either TRBD1 or TRBD2 may supply D (6 bases each). V gave up 0 bases and J gave up 8 bases, with 18 bases separating them. Germline CDR1 reads SGHKS; CDR2 reads YYEKEE (reference sequence). The CDR3 length is 16 residues. The CDR3 loop is CASSLDPTGGGDIQYF. In DNA form, the CDR3 reads TGTGCCAGCAGCTTGGACCCGACAGGCGGCGGGGACATTCAGTACTTC.

This rearrangement joins TRBV29-1 to TRBJ1-4, with a weak D call TRBD1 (6 bases). V lost 7 bases and J lost 4, with 19 bases in between. CDR1 and CDR2 from the germline V gene are SQVTM and ANQGSEA. The CDR3 consists of 15 residues. Here the CDR3 reads CSARGPSPRNEKLFF. Here the CDR3 DNA reads TGCAGCGCCCGGGGGCCATCTCCCCGTAATGAAAAACTGTTTTTT.

In its sample, this clonotype was seen many times. The chain is built from TRBV28 and TRBJ1-4; D is ambiguous. Germline V gene data show CDR1 as MDHEN and CDR2 as SYDVKM. The germline V and J ends were trimmed by 5 bases and 7 bases, with 5 bases remaining between them. The CDR3 covers 11 residues. CDR3 bases: TGTGCCAGCAGTAGAATTGAAAAACTGTTTTTT. As protein: CASSRIEKLFF. The variable domain in full, completed from reference TRBV28 and TRBJ1-4, reads DVKVTQSSRYLVKRTGEKVFLECVQDMDHENMFWYRQDPGLGLRLIYFSYDVKMKEKGDIPEGYSVSREKKERFSLILESASTNQTSMYLCASSRIEKLFFGSGTQLSVL.

This rearrangement joins TRBV3-1 to TRBJ1-1, with no clear D. V gave up 5 bases and J gave up 1 base, with 8 bases separating them. This CDR3 comprises 13 residues. The germline V gene has CDR1 LGHDT and CDR2 YNNKEL (reference sequence). CDR3 in amino acids: CASSNYWNTEAFF. The CDR3 DNA sequence: TGTGCCAGCAGCAACTATTGGAACACTGAAGCTTTCTTT.

The V and J genes are TRBV2 and TRBJ2-3, with 10 bases lining up with TRBD2. V gave up 6 bases and J gave up 1 base; unmatched junction bases: 4. The CDR3 has 15 amino acids. Germline V lookup: CDR1 SNHLY, CDR2 FYNNEI. The chain's CDR3 is CASSRLAGGTDTQYF. The CDR3, as DNA: TGTGCCAGCAGCCGCCTAGCGGGAGGCACAGATACGCAGTATTTT. Full variable domain (outside the CDR3, taken from reference TRBV2 and TRBJ2-3): EPEVTQTPSHQVTQMGQEVILRCVPISNHLYFYWYRQILGQKVEFLVSFYNNEISEKSEIFDDQFSVERPDGSNFTLKIRSTKLEDSAMYFCASSRLAGGTDTQYFGPGTRLTVL.

The chain combines TRBV7-9 with TRBJ1-1; TRBD1 is a possible D gene (6 bases). The CDR3 spans 16 residues. Deletions cut 6 bases from V and 0 bases from J, with 17 bases between. CDR1 is SEHNR and CDR2 is FQNEAQ in the germline V gene (reference sequence). The CDR3 here is CASRNRAGPMNTEAFF. DNA for the CDR3: TGTGCCAGCAGGAACAGGGCCGGCCCGATGAACACTGAAGCTTTCTTT.

This chain joins TRBV7-9 and TRBJ2-7; either TRBD1 or TRBD2 may fit D (5 bases each). Trimming left V 5 bases short and J 2 bases short, with 13 bases between. The CDR3 contains 14 residues. Germline values: CDR1 SEHNR, CDR2 FQNEAQ (reference sequence). DNA for the CDR3: TGTGCCAGCAGCCCAAACACGGGACCCTACGAGCAGTACTTC. Translated, it gives CASSPNTGPYEQYF.

This clonotype was seen only a few times. The gene calls are TRBV19 and TRBJ2-5, with D unresolved. Looked up from germline, CDR1 is LNHDA and CDR2 is SQIVND (reference sequence). The length of the CDR3 is 16 residues. Trimming pared 6 bases from V and 0 bases from J, leaving 17 bases between. The CDR3 coding sequence is TGTGCCAGTAGCAACCCTTTCGTCGGCAACCAAGAGACCCAGTACTTC. As protein: CASSNPFVGNQETQYF. The full variable domain, its missing parts supplied by reference TRBV19 and TRBJ2-5, is DGGITQSPKYLFRKEGQNVTLSCEQNLNHDAMYWYRQDPGQGLRLIYYSQIVNDFQKGDIAEGYSVSREKKESFPLTVTSAQKNPTAFYLCASSNPFVGNQETQYFGPGTRLLVL.

The chain is built from TRBV7-2 and TRBJ1-1; D not certain. The germline gives CDR1 SGHTA, CDR2 FQGNSA. This CDR3 spans 13 amino acids. V was pared by 8 bases and J by 4 bases, with 14 bases between. This chain's CDR3 is CASRREVSTEAFF. CDR3 DNA: TGTGCCAGCCGGCGGGAGGTTAGCACTGAAGCTTTCTTT.

The table lists this clonotype with many counts. Compared with germline, one end of the junction differs, possibly owing to a read error. The J gene is TRBJ2-7, the V gene TRBV11-1, with D possibly TRBD1 on 7 matching bases. Germline CDR1 SGHAT, CDR2 FQDESV (reference sequence). The CDR3 spans 14 residues. The CDR3 coding sequence is TGTGCCAGCAGTCGACAGGGAGGTACCTACGAGCAGCACTTC. This sequence encodes CASSRQGGTYEQHF.

This chain uses TRBV28 with TRBJ2-1, with D uncertain. The CDR3 length is 16 residues. Germline values: CDR1 MDHEN, CDR2 SYDVKM. V dropped 5 bases and J dropped 0 bases, with 14 bases sitting between them. The CDR3 region is CASSLPGPSSYNEQFF. The CDR3 region has the DNA TGTGCCAGCAGTCTTCCGGGCCCCAGCTCCTACAATGAGCAGTTCTTC.

This clonotype was counted only a few times. This chain joins TRBV2 and TRBJ2-4; no clear D. In germline, CDR1 is SNHLY, CDR2 FYNNEI. This CDR3 region has 15 residues. The V end lost 1 base, the J end lost 9 bases, and 16 bases lay between the germline ends. As DNA, the CDR3 is TGTGCCAGCAGTGAAGAGGGATTTACCCGCCCCATTCAGTACTTC. This codes for CASSEEGFTRPIQYF.

This rearrangement joins TRBV7-2 to TRBJ2-5, with 14 bases fitting TRBD2. This CDR3 region has 16 residues. The V gene's germline CDR1 is SGHTA and CDR2 FQGNSA. V lost 1 base to trimming and J lost 4 bases; unmatched junction nucleotides: 2. The DNA of the CDR3 is TGTGCCAGCAGCTTAGGACTAGCGGGGGGGCTAGAGACCCAGTACTTC. It yields the protein CASSLGLAGGLETQYF.

The chain recombines TRBV12-3 or TRBV12-4 with TRBJ2-2; 8 bases line up with TRBD2. There are 15 residues in the CDR3. Losses at the gene ends were 6 bases for V and 4 bases for J; bases not matched to a gene: 7. CDR3 in amino acids: CASRAGVSRTGELFF. CDR3 sequence (DNA): TGTGCCAGCAGAGCGGGAGTAAGTCGCACCGGGGAGCTGTTTTTT.

The rearrangement uses TRBV7-2 and TRBJ2-5; 9 bases fit TRBD2. Germline values: CDR1 SGHTA, CDR2 FQGNSA. The CDR3 extends over 15 amino acids. V gave up 2 bases and J gave up 5 bases; unmatched junction bases: 6. For the CDR3, the DNA is TGTGCCAGCAGCTTAAGCGGGAGGCCGGGGGAGACCCAGTACTTC. Encoded protein: CASSLSGRPGETQYF.

This clonotype was counted only a few times. J is TRBJ2-3 and V is TRBV20-1, with 10 bases lining up with TRBD1. Germline CDR1 DFQATT, CDR2 SNEGSKA (reference sequence). J was trimmed by 3 bases and V by 0 bases; bases with no gene match: 6. The CDR3 spans 16 residues. CDR3 DNA sequence: TGCAGTGCTAGAGACTTGGGACAGGGGAATACAGATACGCAGTATTTT. Amino acid sequence: CSARDLGQGNTDTQYF.

This clonotype was found a few times. V and J are TRBV7-2 and TRBJ1-2; D possibly corresponds to TRBD1 (6 bases). The CDR3 runs to 17 residues. Trimming took 4 bases from V and 2 from J, leaving 20 bases between them. Germline values: CDR1 SGHTA, CDR2 FQGNSA. The CDR3 reads CASSWQQGTRYNYGYTF. The CDR3 nucleotides are TGTGCCAGCAGCTGGCAACAGGGTACCCGGTACAACTATGGCTACACCTTC.

The table lists this clonotype with a few counts. This chain uses TRBV5-1 with TRBJ2-7; 9 bases are shared with TRBD1. Looked up from germline, CDR1 is SGHRS and CDR2 is YFSETQ. V shed 4 bases, J shed 7 bases, and the junction held 9 bases outside the gene matches. The CDR3 is made up of 14 amino acids. CDR3 sequence reads: CASSLRDRDVEQYF. The CDR3 nucleotides read TGCGCCAGCAGCCTCCGGGACAGGGACGTGGAGCAGTACTTC.